This paragraph reports one T cell receptor beta chain. The protocol was immunoSEQ multiplex PCR, while the TCRdb copy is restricted to in-frame clones and leaves out a portion. Among 100,000 to 120,000 clones listed, just under 95% were seen once. This sample stems from a study of siplizumab effects on memory and regulatory T cells. CDR1 is MNHEY and CDR2 is SVGAGI in the germline V gene. This CDR3 has 12 residues. V trimming: 2 bases; J trimming: 6 bases; junction bases outside the gene matches: 1. The rearrangement joins TRBV6-5 to TRBJ2-7, with TRBD2 identical over 7 bases. Sequencing was carried out using CD4+ T cells sorted from blood. The sequence derives from a human donor in good health. This chain's CDR3 is CASSYGGGEQYF. DNA of the CDR3: TGTGCCAGCAGTTACGGGGGGGGCGAGCAGTACTTC.